This TCR beta chain is drawn from a study of T-cell memory formation after mild COVID-19. Points from the study as a whole: Pre-infection memory harbored some responding clones, suggesting cross-reactive memory joined. SARS-CoV-2 specificity was not confirmed for second-wave clones peaking on day 37.

The CDR3 runs 13 residues. Germline assignment: CDR1 MNHEY and CDR2 SVGEGT. V lost 7 bases to trimming and J lost 5 bases, with 14 bases between them. About this clonotype: Its matching antigen is unknown.

5'RACE primed at constant segments yielded TCR alpha and TCR beta cDNA libraries bearing sample barcodes and UMIs. TCRdb processed the 5' RACE reads anew with MiXCR; each CDR3 protein has one entry. This sample has some 300,000 distinct CDR3 sequences, with 20% to 25% found just once. This chain links TRBV6-2 or TRBV6-3 with TRBJ1-1; D is uncertain. This sequence originates from a man aged 18 to 29 who had mild COVID-19 (a few samples of this study predate the infection). Cell type and time point are not known. The sequenced sample was PBMCs or a T cell subset sorted from them (not recorded which). Here the CDR3 reads CASNTWVGTEAFF. CDR3 DNA sequence: TGTGCCAGCAATACGTGGGTGGGGACTGAAGCTTTCTTT.